The 4 T cell receptor beta chains below come from one sample, sequenced in a study of CD8+ T cells in alopecia areata. Indicated treatment: oral pan-JAK inhibitor, 5-10 mg twice daily. RNA, once extracted, was reverse transcribed into cDNA for use as the sequencing template. TCRdb's copy holds only in-frame clones and misses some; the assay was immunoSEQ multiplex PCR. The table has around 290,000 clones, about three fifths seen once. Source: CD4+ T cells sorted from blood, taken at week 24, from a patient treated with tofacitinib. Every receptor here comes from a human donor with alopecia areata.

For the CDR3, the DNA is TGCAGTGCTAACGGGGCGTCGGAGCAGTACTTC. Its translation: CSANGASEQYF. This chain uses TRBV20-1 with TRBJ2-7; D possibly uses TRBD1 or TRBD2 (5 bases each). Trimming removed 4 bases from V and 7 bases from J, with 11 bases in between. Germline V gene lookup returns CDR1 DFQATT and CDR2 SNEGSKA (reference sequence). The CDR3 loop spans 11 amino acids.

This clone came up a few times. J is TRBJ2-5 and V is TRBV29-1; 7 positions agree with TRBD1. Trimming removed 4 bases from V and 5 bases from J; junction bases left unmatched: 10. The CDR3 sequence is 14 residues long. Per germline, CDR1 SQVTM and CDR2 ANQGSEA. This CDR3 reads CSVVDRDRGETQYF. CDR3 DNA: TGCAGCGTTGTAGACCGGGACAGAGGGGAGACCCAGTACTTC.

V is TRBV19 and J is TRBJ1-1; D is possibly TRBD1 (6 bases). CDR3 length: 16 amino acids. Germline CDR1 LNHDA, CDR2 SQIVND (reference sequence). V was cut by 1 base and J by 1 base, with 13 bases left in between. The CDR3 spells CASSIAHGGTNTEAFF. CDR3 DNA sequence: TGTGCCAGTAGTATAGCGCATGGGGGCACGAACACTGAAGCTTTCTTT.

V and J are TRBV30 and TRBJ2-2, with a weak D call TRBD1 (6 bases). Germline V gives CDR1 GTSNPN, CDR2 SVGIG (reference sequence). The CDR3 has 14 amino acids. V was shortened by 1 base and J by 3 bases, with 9 bases between the two germline ends. In DNA form, the CDR3 reads TGTGCCTGGAGTGCCGGACAGTACACCGGGGAGCTGTTTTTT. Amino acids: CAWSAGQYTGELFF.